The text below deals with one TCR beta chain. From germline, CDR1 is GTSNPN and CDR2 SVGIG (reference sequence). The ends were cut back, 3 bases at V and 8 bases at J, with 7 bases in the middle. The CDR3 sequence is 10 residues long. This entry is derived from a study of control samples from healthy donors and cancer patients. Using immunoSEQ multiplex PCR, the repertoire was profiled, and TCRdb retains in-frame clones only, with some absent. Of some 130,000 clones listed, approximately 92% were seen once; the top ten hold roughly 1.9%. The sample comprised blood. The origin of this receptor is a woman aged 45-65 years in good health. V is TRBV30 and J is TRBJ1-2; D call uncertain. CDR3 in amino acids: CAWRGKGYTF. The CDR3 DNA reads as TGTGCCTGGAGGGGAAAGGGCTACACCTTC.